Here is one T cell receptor (beta chain) with its context. Its antigen is currently unknown. The junction differs from germline at one of its ends, possibly a read error. The germline V gene has CDR1 LGHNA and CDR2 YSLEER. The CDR3 length is 15 residues. The data are from a study of tumor-infiltrating lymphocytes in primary liver carcinoma. Study-wide results and limits: A small share of top clones, only about 7-24%, was found in all five tumor regions. The difference in top-250-clone fraction between tumors and blood was significant, favoring tumors (p = 0.039). Tumor-blood pairs (like tumor-adjacent pairs) overlapped less than tumor region pairs did.

Co-extraction of RNA and DNA was performed on about 19-33 mg of unsorted bulk tissue. A constant-region primer primed TCR beta cDNA synthesis from 400 to 550 ng of total RNA. Nested multiplex PCR, run for three rounds with slightly modified ARM-PCR, yielded TCR beta libraries. Primers for the first two PCR rounds were TRBV1-TRBV30 forward primers and a C-beta reverse primer (approximately 9 cycles per round). MiXCR, run by TCRdb on the multiplex PCR reads, gives a single entry per CDR3 protein. The table includes approximately 110,000 distinct CDR3 sequences, roughly four fifths detected once. This sequence originates from a man aged 35 to 55 with primary liver carcinoma and hepatitis B virus infection. The chain is built from TRBV4-3 and TRBJ2-3; a weak D match, TRBD2 (5 bases). The sample was liver tumor tissue from sampling region 3. The subset is: tumor region T3, left-lateral pole. Written as DNA, the CDR3 is TGCTCCAGCAGCCAAGATGCCCAAGCGGCAGATACGCAGTATTTT. It codes for CSSSQDAQAADTQYF.